A single sample gave rise to the 7 T cell receptor beta chains below, sequenced in a study of Graves' ophthalmopathy and Graves' hyperthyroidism (dated by TCRdb to the late 2010s). Instrument used: Illumina HiSeq 2000. TCR beta CDR3 regions were amplified from RNA transcripts for repertoire sequencing. A first-round RT-PCR used HTBI primers with the Qiagen OneStep RT-PCR kit, followed by a second-round multiplex PCR, size selection and purification. TCRdb's own reprocessing of the public reads used fastp at Q25 and MiXCR and kept productive beta chains. Here each entry gathers all rows of one CDR3 protein and keeps the most common genes and DNA. The sample records almost 750,000 distinct CDR3 sequences, roughly two fifths of which are singletons. The ten largest clones add up to 44% of the sample. Sequencing was performed on peripheral blood. The receptors shown here come from an adult man with Graves' ophthalmopathy.

V is TRBV6-5 and J is TRBJ1-1; D ambiguous. The CDR3 has 15 residues. The V and J ends lost 0 bases and 1 base respectively, with 9 bases between them. Germline V CDR1 and CDR2: MNHEY, SVGAGI. CDR3 DNA: TGTGCCAGCAGTTACTCAGGACGCTCGAACACTGAAGCTTTCTTT. It encodes CASSYSGRSNTEAFF.

The V gene is TRBV20-1, the J gene TRBJ2-7, with D possibly being TRBD2 (5 bases). Germline loops: CDR1 DFQATT, CDR2 SNEGSKA (reference sequence). V was trimmed by 6 bases and J by 0 bases, leaving 15 bases between them. There are 14 residues in the CDR3. The CDR3 DNA reads as TGCAGTGCCAAACGAGGGTCGAGCTCCTACGAGCAGTACTTC. Its protein is CSAKRGSSSYEQYF.

The chain recombines TRBV25-1 with TRBJ2-2; tentative D call: TRBD2 (7 bases). The CDR3 is made up of 16 amino acids. Germline V gene sequence: CDR1 MGHDK, CDR2 SYGVNS. V lost 6 bases, J lost 4 bases, and 18 bases lay in between. The CDR3 loop reads CASSVGVGGATGELFF. In DNA, the CDR3 is TGTGCCAGCAGCGTAGGTGTGGGGGGGGCCACCGGGGAGCTGTTTTTT.

With respect to this clonotype: The junction departs from the called germline gene at one end, perhaps through a read error. This chain links TRBV10-3 with TRBJ1-2; no clear D. There are 16 residues in the CDR3. Germline V gene lookup returns CDR1 ENHRY and CDR2 SYGVKD. The CDR3 spells CASSKTPGGVNYGYTF. The CDR3 DNA sequence: TGTGCCAGCAGTAAAACCCCTGGCGGGGTTAACTATGGCTACACCTTC.

The rearrangement uses TRBV7-2 and TRBJ2-5, with D maybe TRBD1 (6 bases). V lost 5 bases and J 5 bases, leaving 24 bases between the germline ends. The CDR3 length is 17 residues. Germline V gives CDR1 SGHTA, CDR2 FQGNSA. CDR3 in amino acids: CASSLRHHQTGEETQYF. Written as DNA, the CDR3 is TGTGCCAGCAGCCTTCGACATCATCAGACAGGCGAGGAGACCCAGTACTTC.

This clonotype was detected a few times. The chain carries TRBV19 and TRBJ1-5; D not certain. Germline lookup yields CDR1 LNHDA and CDR2 SQIVND (reference sequence). This CDR3 region has 12 residues. With 6 bases removed from V and 1 base from J, the gap between germline ends came to 4 bases. The CDR3 loop is CASRMSNQPQHF. The CDR3, as DNA: TGTGCCAGTAGGATGAGCAATCAGCCCCAGCATTTT.

The chain links TRBV25-1 to TRBJ2-2; tentative D call: TRBD2 (6 bases). Germline V gene sequence: CDR1 MGHDK, CDR2 SYGVNS. V gave up 5 bases and J gave up 3 bases, with 16 bases separating them. This CDR3 region has 16 residues. In nucleotides, the CDR3 is TGTGCCAGCAGTTCCTTCGGGACTTCAGACACCGGGGAGCTGTTTTTT. Translation gives CASSSFGTSDTGELFF.